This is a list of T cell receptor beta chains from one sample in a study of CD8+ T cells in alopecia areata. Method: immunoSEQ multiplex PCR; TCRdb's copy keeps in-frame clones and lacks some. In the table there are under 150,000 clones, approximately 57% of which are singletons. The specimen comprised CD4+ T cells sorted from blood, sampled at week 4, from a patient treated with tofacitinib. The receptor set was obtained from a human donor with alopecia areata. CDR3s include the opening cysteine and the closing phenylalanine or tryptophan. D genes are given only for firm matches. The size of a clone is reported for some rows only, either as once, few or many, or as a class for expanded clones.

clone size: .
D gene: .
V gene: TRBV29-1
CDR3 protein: CSVSGLQETQYF

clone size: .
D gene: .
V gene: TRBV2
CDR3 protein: CASSEGGQETQYF

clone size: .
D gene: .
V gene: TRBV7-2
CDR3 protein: CASSPRFTAYEQYF

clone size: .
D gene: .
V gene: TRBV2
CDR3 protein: CASRRSSYNEQFF

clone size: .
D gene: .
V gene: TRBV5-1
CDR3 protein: CASSLAVETQYF

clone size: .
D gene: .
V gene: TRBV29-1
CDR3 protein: CSARDTSSGNTIYF

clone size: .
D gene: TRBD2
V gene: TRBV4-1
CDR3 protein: CASSQMDLAVSYEQYF

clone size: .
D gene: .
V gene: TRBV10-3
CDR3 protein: CAISLSSSGANVLTF

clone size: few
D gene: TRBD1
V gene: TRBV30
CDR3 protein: CAGLRGRGYTF

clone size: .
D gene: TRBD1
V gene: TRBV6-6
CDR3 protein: CASKERGLTDTQYF

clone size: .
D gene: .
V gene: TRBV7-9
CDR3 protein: CASSFGTRRGETQYF

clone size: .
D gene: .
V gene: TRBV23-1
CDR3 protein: CASSLGSNYGYTF

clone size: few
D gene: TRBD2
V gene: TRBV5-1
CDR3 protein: CASSLESRLADHEQFF

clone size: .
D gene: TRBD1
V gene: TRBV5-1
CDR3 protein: CASSFDLGQGLNSPLHF

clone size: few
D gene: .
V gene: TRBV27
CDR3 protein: CASSLSGSNQPQHF